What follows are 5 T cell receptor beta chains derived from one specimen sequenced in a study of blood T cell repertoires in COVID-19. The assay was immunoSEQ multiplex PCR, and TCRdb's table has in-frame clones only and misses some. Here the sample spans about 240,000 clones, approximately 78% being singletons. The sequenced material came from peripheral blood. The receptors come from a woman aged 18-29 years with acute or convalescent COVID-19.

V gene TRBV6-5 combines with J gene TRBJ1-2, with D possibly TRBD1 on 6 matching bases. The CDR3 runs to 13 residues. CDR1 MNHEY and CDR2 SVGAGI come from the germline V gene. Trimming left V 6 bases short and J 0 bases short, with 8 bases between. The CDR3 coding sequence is TGTGCCAGCAGACAGGGTTCTAACTATGGCTACACCTTC. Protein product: CASRQGSNYGYTF.

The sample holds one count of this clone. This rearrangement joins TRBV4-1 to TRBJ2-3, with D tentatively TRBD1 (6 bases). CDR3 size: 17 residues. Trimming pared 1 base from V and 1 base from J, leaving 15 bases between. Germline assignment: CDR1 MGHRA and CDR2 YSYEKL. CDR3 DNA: TGCGCCAGCAGCCAAGGCGTTACAGGGATGGGCACAGATACGCAGTATTTT. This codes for CASSQGVTGMGTDTQYF.

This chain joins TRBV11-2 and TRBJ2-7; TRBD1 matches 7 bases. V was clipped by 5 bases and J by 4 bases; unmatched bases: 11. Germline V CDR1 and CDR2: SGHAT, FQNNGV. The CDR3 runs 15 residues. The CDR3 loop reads CASSRVGGQRYEQYF. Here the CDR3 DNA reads TGTGCCAGCAGCCGAGTAGGGGGCCAACGGTACGAGCAGTACTTC.

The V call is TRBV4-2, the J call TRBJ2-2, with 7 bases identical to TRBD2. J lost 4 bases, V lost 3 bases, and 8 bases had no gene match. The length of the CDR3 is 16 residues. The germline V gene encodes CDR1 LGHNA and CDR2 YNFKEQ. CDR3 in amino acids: CASSHRPGGFTGELFF. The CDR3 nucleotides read TGTGCCAGCAGCCACAGGCCGGGAGGTTTCACCGGGGAGCTGTTTTTT.

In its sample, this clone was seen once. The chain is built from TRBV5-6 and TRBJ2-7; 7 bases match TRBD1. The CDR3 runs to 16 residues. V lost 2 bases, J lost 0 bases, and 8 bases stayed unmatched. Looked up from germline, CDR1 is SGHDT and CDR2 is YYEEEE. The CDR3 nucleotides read TGTGCCAGCAGCTTTCTTGGACAGGCTAGCTCCTACGAGCAGTACTTC. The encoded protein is CASSFLGQASSYEQYF.